The sequence of this T cell receptor (beta chain) was determined in a study of beta chain features in type 1 diabetes. The CDR3 has 14 residues. The germline gives CDR1 LNHDA, CDR2 SQIVND (reference sequence). V was pared by 5 bases and J by 6 bases, with 9 bases of the junction left unmatched. What was sequenced were expressed TCRB transcripts, since all of the isolated RNA had been reverse transcribed. Profiling relied on immunoSEQ multiplex PCR, and the TCRdb table lists in-frame clones only, not all of them. The sample consists of about half a million clones, about 10% of them appearing once. Only a few counts were recorded for this clone.

The V gene is TRBV19, the J gene TRBJ2-7; 8 bases fit TRBD1. The sample comprised naive CD4+ T cells from blood. The TCR comes from a woman aged 18 to 35 in good health. The CDR3 DNA reads as TGTGCCAGTAGTGCAGGGGGCCCTATACGCGAGCAGTACTTC. As protein: CASSAGGPIREQYF.